This is a list of T cell receptor beta chains from one sample in a study of regulatory T cells in long-lasting Graves disease. TCRdb called the multiplex PCR reads again in MiXCR, with one record for every CDR3 protein. In the table there are about 380,000 distinct CDR3 sequences, 15% to 17% of which are singletons. This specimen was peripheral blood mononuclear cells (PBMCs), taken at new diagnosis, from a patient treated with antithyroid drugs. All receptors derive from a female donor with Graves disease. Each CDR3 is given with its conserved first and last residue.

J gene | V gene | CDR3 protein
TRBJ1-5 | TRBV5-1 | CASSLEGDSNQPQHF
TRBJ2-1 | TRBV6-1 | CASSGDSGSYNEQFF
TRBJ2-2 | TRBV7-8 | CASSQEGSSGGSGELFF
TRBJ1-5 | TRBV7-9 | CASSRGNRDQPQHF
TRBJ2-7 | TRBV13 | CASSARDQPYEQYF
TRBJ2-1 | TRBV10-3 | CAIRGERGVSSYNEQFF
TRBJ1-1 | TRBV20-1 | CSASNRRGLMNTEAFF
TRBJ2-5 | TRBV24-1 | CATSNGVEKTQYF
TRBJ2-1 | TRBV5-1 | CASSLSSGRIFLGNEQFF
TRBJ2-1 | TRBV20-1 | CSARMLAGRVEEQFF
TRBJ2-3 | TRBV2 | CASKEGEDTQYF
TRBJ2-7 | TRBV11-2 | CASSPSTVTTEQYF
TRBJ1-2 | TRBV9 | CASSPAGTSYNYGYTF
TRBJ1-1 | TRBV12-3/TRBV12-4 | CASSFGVPRPEAFF
TRBJ1-2 | TRBV6-5 | CASSYEDRGDYGYTF
TRBJ1-1 | TRBV12-3/TRBV12-4 | CASSWGGAEAFF
TRBJ1-1 | TRBV6-5 | CASSYERVSYTEAFF
TRBJ2-3 | TRBV28 | CASSPAGSTDTQYF
TRBJ2-1 | TRBV28 | CASSWATEQSGRAEYNEQFF
TRBJ1-1 | TRBV10-3 | CAINARQGPTEAFF
TRBJ1-2 | TRBV20-1 | CSAFRQGVGYGYTF
TRBJ1-1 | TRBV6-5 | CASSYSIAGEDTEAFF
TRBJ2-7 | TRBV6-1 | CASTSGSASYEQYF
TRBJ2-2 | TRBV7-2 | CASSIAGEITGELFF
TRBJ1-6 | TRBV11-1 | CASSPGTVNSPLHF
TRBJ1-5 | TRBV7-2 | CASSLGQGRNQPQHF
TRBJ2-1 | TRBV4-1 | CASSPEQGLYNEQFF
TRBJ1-2 | TRBV12-3/TRBV12-4 | CASSLYLGGYGYTF
TRBJ1-1 | TRBV7-9 | CASSYRQVSEAFF
TRBJ1-5 | TRBV6-4 | CASSDWGGLNQPQHF
TRBJ1-2 | TRBV10-3 | CAISLNRGQPDYDYTF
TRBJ1-2 | TRBV9 | CASSPDLHGYTF
TRBJ2-3 | TRBV6-2/TRBV6-3 | CASSYSQENTDTQYF
TRBJ1-2 | TRBV27 | CASSPVQADYGYTF
TRBJ1-2 | TRBV5-1 | CASSLAGEAANYGYTF
TRBJ2-2 | TRBV20-1 | CSARSDLRAGELFF
TRBJ1-5 | TRBV2 | CASSDAGTANQPQHF
TRBJ1-1 | TRBV30 | CAWSLVNTEAFF
TRBJ2-1 | TRBV27 | CASSKRTGANEQFF
TRBJ2-7 | TRBV20-1 | CSARDSSSYEQYF
TRBJ1-1 | TRBV3-1 | CASSLINTEAFF
TRBJ1-5 | TRBV28 | CASSPYYRTSNQPQHF
TRBJ1-6 | TRBV4-1 | CAPEDRGLQENNSPLHF
TRBJ1-2 | TRBV4-1 | CASSQDASQYYGYTF
TRBJ1-1 | TRBV6-5 | CASSSLKTGFTEAFF
TRBJ2-7 | TRBV10-3 | CAISEGGTYEQYF
TRBJ2-7 | TRBV10-2 | CTSKNGTFSDEQYF
TRBJ1-1 | TRBV10-3 | CAITGLHTGEAFF
TRBJ2-1 | TRBV7-7 | CASSPAVFGEQFF
TRBJ1-1 | TRBV3-1 | CASIDRGSGAFF